This TCR beta chain is drawn from a study of beta chain features in type 1 diabetes. Study conclusions and caveats: VDJ junctions from patients with type 1 diabetes contained fewer insertions and more deletions. In every one of the four CD4+ subsets, TCRB CDR3s were moderately but significantly shorter in Type 1 diabetes patients.

Note on this clone: Antigen specificity is unknown.

The authors reverse transcribed all of the isolated RNA, so sequencing captured expressed TCRB transcripts. Assay used: immunoSEQ multiplex PCR; TCRdb lists only in-frame clones, some missing. The profile shows some 410,000 clones, approximately 15% of them singletons. Purities in excess of 95% were seen in all sorted populations. This CDR3 is built from 14 residues. CDR1 is SNHLY and CDR2 is FYNNEI in the germline V gene. V lost 2 bases, J lost 14 bases, and 9 bases stayed unmatched. The sequence was collected from a man aged 25 to 40 in good health. This rearrangement joins TRBV2 to TRBJ2-1; the match to TRBD2 covers 10 bases. Input material: naive CD4+ T cells from blood. CDR3 DNA: TGTGCCAGCAGTGAATTGGCAGCGGGAGGGCAAAAGTTCTTC. This translates into CASSELAAGGQKFF.